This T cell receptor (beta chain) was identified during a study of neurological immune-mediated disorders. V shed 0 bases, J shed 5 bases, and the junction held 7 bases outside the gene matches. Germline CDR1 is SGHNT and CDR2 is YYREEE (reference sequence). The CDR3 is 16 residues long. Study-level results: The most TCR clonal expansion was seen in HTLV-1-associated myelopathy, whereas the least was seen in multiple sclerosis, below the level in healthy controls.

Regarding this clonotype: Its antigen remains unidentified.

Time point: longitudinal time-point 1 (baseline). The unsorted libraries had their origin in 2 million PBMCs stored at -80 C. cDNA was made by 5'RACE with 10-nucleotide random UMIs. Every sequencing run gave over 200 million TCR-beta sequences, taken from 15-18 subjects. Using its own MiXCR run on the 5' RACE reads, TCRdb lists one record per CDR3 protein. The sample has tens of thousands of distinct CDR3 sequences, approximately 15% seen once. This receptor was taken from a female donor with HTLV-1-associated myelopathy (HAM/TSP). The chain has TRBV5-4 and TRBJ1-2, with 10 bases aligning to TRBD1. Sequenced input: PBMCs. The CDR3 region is CASSLARDRGRYGYTF. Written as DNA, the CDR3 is TGTGCCAGCAGCTTGGCGCGGGACAGGGGAAGGTATGGCTACACCTTC. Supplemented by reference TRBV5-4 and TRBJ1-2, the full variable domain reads ETGVTQSPTHLIKTRGQQVTLRCSSQSGHNTVSWYQQALGQGPQFIFQYYREEENGRGNFPPRFSGLQFPNYSSELNVNALELDDSALYLCASSLARDRGRYGYTFGSGTRLTVV.